The text below deals with one TCR beta chain. The antigen is not known. This entry is derived from a study of CD8 T cells in ankylosing spondylitis. Study-wide points: As reported, disease-linked clones showed significant enrichment in matched ankylosing spondylitis synovial fluid. Ankylosing spondylitis blood seemed to carry a telltale TCR beta motif made of roughly 8 highly homologous variants.

One entry per CDR3 protein, called by TCRdb with MiXCR from the 5' RACE reads. The sample comprises roughly 300,000 distinct CDR3 sequences, 6.5% to 10% of which are singletons, and less than 15% rests with the top ten. Germline CDR1 reads DFQATT; CDR2 reads SNEGSKA (reference sequence). There are 16 residues in the CDR3. V shed 6 bases and J 4 bases; nucleotides not matched to a gene: 17. The origin of this receptor is a male donor with ankylosing spondylitis. Sequenced: blood, either unsorted or a sorted T cell fraction (not recorded which). The chain carries TRBV20-1 and TRBJ1-1; 7 bases fit TRBD1. As DNA, the CDR3 is TGCAGTGCGCTCCAATTCTTACAGGGGTTAGCCACTGAAGCTTTCTTT. Encoded protein: CSALQFLQGLATEAFF.